This record looks at one T cell receptor (beta chain) sequence and its context. Its antigen is unknown. Generated by immunoSEQ multiplex PCR, the TCRdb table keeps only in-frame clones and is missing some. The table lists hundreds of thousands of clones, around 90% of them singletons. The record originates from a study of Ad26.COV2.S vaccination and SARS-CoV-2 variants. Study-level background: This donor came from the COV1001 trial of Ad26.COV2.S.

The germline V and J ends were trimmed by 2 bases and 3 bases, with 12 bases remaining between them. Per germline, CDR1 SGHDT and CDR2 YYEEEE. This CDR3 has 15 residues. As for treatment: about 20 received Ad26.COV2.S at low or high dose, single or two shots; five or six received placebo; per-sample allocation not given. Day 63 after the first injection of vaccine or placebo was the sampling time. SARS-CoV-2 spike from the Wuhan strain was encoded by the vaccine, an Ad26 vector. Overall study results and limits: Researchers cautioned that TCR breadth and depth analyses may have underestimated total T cell responses. Vaccine recipients posted higher spike-specific TCR breadth than their placebo counterparts.

The sequence was collected from a person between 18 and 59 years old who received the Ad26.COV2.S COVID-19 vaccine or a placebo. This sample comprised peripheral blood, obtained in a trial of Ad26.COV2.S vaccine versus placebo. The chain recombines TRBV5-6 with TRBJ1-5; no clear D. CDR3 residues: CASSFGLLVNQPQHF. CDR3 nucleotide sequence: TGTGCCAGCAGCTTTGGCCTGTTGGTCAATCAGCCCCAGCATTTT.